This T cell receptor beta chain was obtained from a study of OX40 agonist ivuxolimab in advanced cancers. On the study more broadly: Patients received the agonistic anti-OX40 (CD134) antibody ivuxolimab. The study's findings and limits: Expanded peripheral T cells had an undetermined antigen specificity. Clonal expansion was seen in CD4+ and CD8+ blood T cells by week 6 at 0.1 to 3.0 mg/kg.

About this clone: Its antigen is not identified.

Using immunoSEQ multiplex PCR, the repertoire was profiled, and TCRdb retains in-frame clones only, with some absent. The sample lists around 67,000 clones, over 70% seen once, with approximately 1.3% in the top ten. This CDR3 comprises 16 residues. V was trimmed by 1 base and J by 0 bases, leaving 10 bases between them. Per the germline V gene, CDR1 is MNHNS and CDR2 is SASEGT. This sequence originates from an adult with an advanced solid tumor such as melanoma, head and neck, liver or kidney cancer. The gene calls are TRBV6-1 and TRBJ2-4, with D tentatively TRBD2 (6 bases). This sample comprised CD4+ or CD8+ T cells sorted from blood, obtained in a trial of the OX40 agonist ivuxolimab. The CDR3 sequence: CASSEGGTLAKNIQYF. DNA of the CDR3: TGTGCCAGCAGTGAAGGGGGGACTCTAGCCAAAAACATTCAGTACTTC.